This record concerns one T cell receptor (beta chain) sequence. The germline CDR1 and CDR2 sequences are LNHDA and SQIVND (reference sequence). The CDR3 has 15 amino acids. V was pared by 1 base and J by 0 bases, with 1 base of the junction left unmatched. Naive-designated CD8 cells lacked CD45RO, were positively enriched for CCR7, and omitted terminally differentiated effector memory CD45RA+ cells. These data are taken from a study of shared clonotypes between healthy human individuals. Clones were read by immunoSEQ multiplex PCR, and TCRdb kept only the in-frame ones, dropping some. This table holds some 580,000 clones, roughly 98% found once.

The J gene is TRBJ2-3, the V gene TRBV19; 7 nucleotides line up with TRBD2. Source material: naive CD8+ T cells sorted from blood. This clonotype originated in a man aged 30 to 45 in good health. In DNA, the CDR3 is TGTGCCAGTAGTATAGCGGGAGGAAGCACAGATACGCAGTATTTT. Translated, it gives CASSIAGGSTDTQYF.